The 30 T cell receptor beta chains below all came from one sample that was sequenced in a study of regulatory T cells in long-lasting Graves disease. Combining iRepertoire HTBI primers with Arm-PCR of CDR3 regions, the authors built TCR beta libraries. TCRdb reprocessed the multiplex PCR reads with MiXCR, giving one entry per CDR3 protein. The sample includes 500,000 or so distinct CDR3 sequences, about 15% of them seen just once. The time point is: newly diagnosed GD, antithyroid drugs for less than 3 months. PBMCs were the source of the RNA used for TCR sequencing. This same sample was also part of a study on T cells in Graves' hyperthyroidism and ophthalmopathy.

The input for sequencing was peripheral blood mononuclear cells (PBMCs), taken at new diagnosis, from a patient treated with antithyroid drugs. The receptors originated from a woman aged 50 to 60 with Graves disease.

This clonotype appeared a few times. The chain carries TRBV4-2 and TRBJ2-2; 7 bases are a match to TRBD2. Germline V gene sequence: CDR1 LGHNA, CDR2 YNFKEQ. This CDR3 contains 16 residues. The junction had 10 bases not matched to a gene; V was cut back by 1 base and J by 8 bases. The CDR3 reads CASSQVGLEGPGELFF. CDR3 DNA: TGTGCCAGCAGCCAAGTCGGACTAGAGGGCCCAGGGGAGCTGTTTTTT.

This clonotype was detected ten times or more. This chain connects TRBV28 to TRBJ1-1; 7 nucleotides match TRBD1. The CDR3 runs 14 residues. The V and J ends lost 1 base and 5 bases, in that order; junction bases with no gene match: 4. The germline gives CDR1 MDHEN, CDR2 SYDVKM. This chain's CDR3 is CASSLLGTVTEAFF. CDR3 DNA sequence: TGTGCCAGCAGTTTATTGGGGACAGTAACTGAAGCTTTCTTT.

In the case of this clonotype: A much bigger clone sits one base away, suggesting this may be a read error. The CDR3 DNA sequence: TGTGCCAGCAGTACCATGGGCAGGGGCACGAATCAGCCCCGGCATTTT. It is translated as CASSTMGRGTNQPRHF. The V call is TRBV6-1, the J call TRBJ1-5; tentative D call: TRBD1 (6 bases). CDR3 length equals 16 residues. Germline assignment: CDR1 MNHNS and CDR2 SASEGT.

This clonotype was counted only a few times. The gene calls are TRBV6-5 and TRBJ2-1; 10 nucleotides agree with TRBD1. The J segment lost 4 bases and the V segment lost 4 bases, leaving 4 bases of the junction unmatched. The CDR3 length is 15 residues. Germline loops: CDR1 MNHEY, CDR2 SVGAGI. The CDR3 DNA reads TGTGCCAGCAGTTCGACAGGGGGCGAATACAATGAGCAGTTCTTC. Translated: CASSSTGGEYNEQFF.

CDR3 sequence (DNA): TGTGCCAGCAGTGAAAACAGGCCCTACGAGCAGTACTTC. Protein product: CASSENRPYEQYF. The chain uses TRBV2 and TRBJ2-7, with D possibly being TRBD1 (5 bases). Trimming stripped 2 bases from V and 2 bases from J, with 7 bases between. This CDR3 region has 13 residues. CDR1 is SNHLY, CDR2 FYNNEI, per germline.

This clonotype was counted many times. V and J are TRBV7-9 and TRBJ2-1; the match to TRBD1 covers 8 bases. The DNA matches TRBJ2-5 better at its end, which makes the J call doubtful. Per germline, CDR1 SEHNR and CDR2 FQNEAQ (reference sequence). The CDR3 covers 15 residues. CDR3: CASSLGDRLQETQYF. The CDR3 DNA follows: TGTGCCAGCAGCTTAGGGGACAGGCTCCAAGAGACCCAGTACTTC.

The V call is TRBV2, the J call TRBJ2-3; 16 bases line up with TRBD2. There are 19 residues in the CDR3. Germline lookup yields CDR1 SNHLY and CDR2 FYNNEI. Trimming removed 5 bases from V and 4 bases from J; junction bases left unmatched: 12. Here the CDR3 reads CASSQGLAGGPTGADTQYF. For the CDR3, the DNA is TGTGCCAGCAGTCAGGGACTAGCGGGAGGGCCTACGGGAGCAGATACGCAGTATTTT.

This clonotype occurred a few times. The rearrangement joins TRBV7-9 to TRBJ2-1; 7 nucleotides align to TRBD1. V was pared by 2 bases and J by 5 bases, with 6 bases of the junction left unmatched. The CDR3 is 15 residues long. Germline V gene sequence: CDR1 SEHNR, CDR2 FQNEAQ (reference sequence). The CDR3 is CASSLRDRAHNEQFF. CDR3 nucleotides: TGTGCCAGCAGCTTACGGGACAGAGCCCACAATGAGCAGTTCTTC.

This clonotype occurred many times. The chain links TRBV11-3 to TRBJ2-1, with D maybe TRBD1 (5 bases). Germline V gives CDR1 SGHNT, CDR2 YENEEA. Between the trimmed V and J ends, which lost 5 bases and 8 bases, there was a span of 16 bases. This CDR3 is built from 14 residues. DNA of the CDR3: TGTGCCAGCAGCCTTCAGACAGACGCCGATGAGCAGTTCTTC. It specifies CASSLQTDADEQFF.

There are many counts of this clonotype. The chain has TRBV20-1 and TRBJ1-5, with D perhaps TRBD1 (5 bases). Germline assignment: CDR1 DFQATT and CDR2 SNEGSKA (reference sequence). This CDR3 is built from 15 residues. V was cut by 4 bases and J by 0 bases, with 13 bases left in between. The chain's CDR3 is CSATARGSSNQPQHF. CDR3 nucleotide sequence: TGCAGTGCTACCGCTCGGGGGAGTAGCAATCAGCCCCAGCATTTT.

This clonotype was detected only a few times. The genes are TRBV9 and TRBJ2-1; D not certain. Trimming removed 0 bases at V and 5 bases at J, with 12 bases between. Per germline, CDR1 SGDLS and CDR2 YYNGEE. The CDR3 is made up of 15 amino acids. CDR3 sequence (DNA): TGTGCCAGCAGCGTAGGAGCCCTTGTGGACAATGAGCAGTTCTTC. This encodes CASSVGALVDNEQFF.

This clonotype was observed many times. The chain links TRBV3-1 to TRBJ1-1; TRBD1 matches at 9 bases. With 4 bases clipped from V and 5 bases from J, the junction kept 17 bases outside the gene matches. The CDR3 totals 18 residues. Germline CDR1 and CDR2: LGHDT and YNNKEL (reference sequence). CDR3 in DNA: TGTGCCAGCAGCCCCCGGCGGGGACAGGGATTCGAGGGGACTGAAGCTTTCTTT. It specifies CASSPRRGQGFEGTEAFF.

The chain uses TRBV7-9 and TRBJ2-7; maybe TRBD2 (5 bases). V was cut by 4 bases and J by 5 bases, with 9 bases left in between. CDR3 length equals 12 residues. Germline V gene lookup returns CDR1 SEHNR and CDR2 FQNEAQ (reference sequence). CDR3 amino acids: CASSSLGDEQYF. In nucleotides, the CDR3 is TGTGCCAGCAGCTCGCTCGGGGACGAGCAGTACTTC. Full variable domain (missing parts from reference TRBV7-9 and TRBJ2-7): DTGVSQNPRHKITKRGQNVTFRCDPISEHNRLYWYRQTLGQGPEFLTYFQNEAQLEKSRLLSDRFSAERPKGSFSTLEIQRTEQGDSAMYLCASSSLGDEQYFGPGTRLTVT.

There are many counts of this clonotype. CDR3 DNA sequence: TGCGCCAGCAGTCCGGGGTCAGTCTCCTACGAGCAGTACTTC. Encoded protein: CASSPGSVSYEQYF. The V and J genes are TRBV5-1 and TRBJ2-7; D perhaps matches TRBD2 (5 bases). Trimming shortened V by 5 bases and J by 0 bases, and 12 bases separated the two germline ends. Germline CDR1 is SGHRS and CDR2 is YFSETQ. The CDR3 spans 14 residues. Using reference TRBV5-1 and TRBJ2-7 for the parts outside the CDR3, the full variable domain is KAGVTQTPRYLIKTRGQQVTLSCSPISGHRSVSWYQQTPGQGLQFLFEYFSETQRNKGNFPGRFSGRQFSNSRSEMNVSTLELGDSALYLCASSPGSVSYEQYFGPGTRLTVT.

The sample holds a few counts of this clonotype. The V gene is TRBV3-1, the J gene TRBJ2-1; TRBD1 agrees at 10 bases. The germline V gene encodes CDR1 LGHDT and CDR2 YNNKEL (reference sequence). V was pared by 6 bases and J by 4 bases, with 9 bases of the junction left unmatched. CDR3 size: 16 residues. The CDR3 region has the DNA TGTGCCAGCAGTTTAGGGCCGGGACAGGGGTACAATGAGCAGTTCTTC. This encodes CASSLGPGQGYNEQFF.

This clonotype was seen more than once but under ten times. V gene TRBV5-1 combines with J gene TRBJ2-1; D not resolved. V was pared by 0 bases and J by 0 bases, with 7 bases between. The CDR3 covers 15 residues. Per germline, CDR1 SGHRS and CDR2 YFSETQ. The chain's CDR3 is CASSLGITSYNEQFF. As DNA, the CDR3 is TGCGCCAGCAGCTTGGGGATTACCTCCTACAATGAGCAGTTCTTC.

This clonotype was seen repeatedly, ten times or more. The chain carries TRBV28 and TRBJ2-5; 7 nucleotides match TRBD1. This CDR3 is 14 amino acids long. Trimming cost V 4 bases and J 2 bases; bases outside gene matches: 4. Germline loops: CDR1 MDHEN, CDR2 SYDVKM. In nucleotides, the CDR3 is TGTGCCAGCAGTTCGGGACAGAGTCAAGAGACCCAGTACTTC. Translated: CASSSGQSQETQYF.

This clonotype was counted at least ten times. The genes are TRBV12-3 or TRBV12-4 and TRBJ2-3; TRBD2 agrees at 9 bases. The CDR3 covers 14 residues. V was pared by 6 bases and J by 0 bases, with 1 base of the junction left unmatched. CDR3 sequence reads: CASRSGRSTDTQYF. In DNA, the CDR3 is TGTGCCAGCAGGAGCGGGAGGAGCACAGATACGCAGTATTTT.

This clonotype was counted ten times or more. The rearrangement joins TRBV2 to TRBJ2-7; 11 bases match TRBD2. Germline loops: CDR1 SNHLY, CDR2 FYNNEI. There are 17 residues in the CDR3. With V trimmed by 6 bases and J by 3 bases, 13 bases remained unmatched. This chain's CDR3 is CASRYTITSGSIYEQYF. The DNA for the CDR3 is TGTGCCAGCAGATACACCATTACTAGCGGGAGCATCTACGAGCAGTACTTC.

This clonotype appeared many times. This chain links TRBV7-8 with TRBJ2-1, with unresolved D. V was pared by 5 bases and J by 4 bases, with 15 bases between. The CDR3 loop spans 15 amino acids. CDR1 and CDR2 (germline): SGHVS, FQNEAQ. The CDR3 sequence: CASSLDPPTYNEQFF. The DNA of the CDR3 is TGTGCCAGCAGCCTCGACCCTCCGACATACAATGAGCAGTTCTTC.

This clonotype was picked up a small number of times. This sequence joins TRBV6-1 and TRBJ1-1; 7 bases map to TRBD1. This CDR3 comprises 14 residues. The germline V gene has CDR1 MNHNS and CDR2 SASEGT. The V gene end was trimmed by 6 bases and the J gene end by 5 bases; junction bases not matched to a gene: 9. CDR3: CASRTDRVRTEAFF. DNA for the CDR3: TGTGCCAGCAGAACCGACAGGGTACGAACTGAAGCTTTCTTT.

On this clonotype itself: The final CDR3 position lacks the conserved phenylalanine or tryptophan, pointing to a likely read error. The rearrangement uses TRBV20-1 and TRBJ2-4; 7 bases agree with TRBD2. The CDR3 is 15 residues long. The trim removed 3 bases at V and 0 bases at J, leaving 5 bases unmatched. CDR1 and CDR2 from the germline V gene are DFQATT and SNEGSKA (reference sequence). The CDR3 nucleotides read TGCAGTGCTAGCTCCAGCGGGGTAGCCAAAAACATTCAGTACTTG. Translated, it gives CSASSSGVAKNIQYL.

In regard to this clonotype: One end of the junction varies from germline; a read error may be responsible. This chain connects TRBV6-1 to TRBJ1-1; unclear D gene. The CDR3 is 14 amino acids. Germline values: CDR1 MNHNS, CDR2 SASEGT. DNA for the CDR3: TGTGCCGGCAGCATGGTTTGGGGGAACACTGAAGCTTTCTTT. Protein sequence: CAGSMVWGNTEAFF.

The CDR3 sequence is CSAEGLLSTEAFF. The CDR3 DNA follows: TGCAGTGCTGAGGGGCTTTTGAGCACTGAAGCTTTCTTT. V gene TRBV20-1 combines with J gene TRBJ1-1; tentatively, D is TRBD1 (5 bases). The CDR3 length is 13 residues. V was shortened by 5 bases and J by 4 bases, with 14 bases between the two germline ends. Germline V gene data show CDR1 as DFQATT and CDR2 as SNEGSKA (reference sequence).

This clonotype came up many times. V gene TRBV7-3 combines with J gene TRBJ1-1, with D possibly matching TRBD1 (5 bases). The CDR3 length is 13 residues. Trimming cost V 5 bases and J 4 bases, with 11 bases left between them. Germline V gene data show CDR1 as SGHTA and CDR2 as FQGTGA. CDR3 in amino acids: CASSQSGSTEAFF. In nucleotides, the CDR3 is TGTGCCAGCAGCCAATCAGGGAGCACTGAAGCTTTCTTT. Using reference TRBV7-3 and TRBJ1-1 for the parts outside the CDR3, the full variable domain is GAGVSQTPSNKVTEKGKYVELRCDPISGHTALYWYRQSLGQGPEFLIYFQGTGAADDSGLPNDRFFAVRPEGSVSTLKIQRTERGDSAVYLCASSQSGSTEAFFGQGTRLTVV.

This clonotype was detected many times. The chain has TRBV11-3 and TRBJ2-3; 12 bases fit TRBD1. The CDR3 covers 16 residues. After removal of 5 bases from V and 4 bases from J, the junction contained 7 bases not matched to a gene. Germline CDR1 and CDR2: SGHNT and YENEEA. The CDR3 protein is CASSGPGTGGPDTQYF. CDR3 bases: TGTGCCAGCAGCGGACCAGGGACAGGGGGCCCAGATACGCAGTATTTT. The complete variable domain, with remaining parts taken from reference TRBV11-3 and TRBJ2-3, reads EAGVVQSPRYKIIEKKQPVAFWCNPISGHNTLYWYLQNLGQGPELLIRYENEEAVDDSQLPKDRFSAERLKGVDSTLKIQPAELGDSAVYLCASSGPGTGGPDTQYFGPGTRLTVL.

This clonotype was observed a few times. V is TRBV15 and J is TRBJ1-6; TRBD1 aligns across 7 bases. With V trimmed by 5 bases and J by 8 bases, 15 bases remained unmatched. The CDR3 sequence is 17 residues long. Germline CDR1 LNHNV, CDR2 YYDKDF (reference sequence). CDR3 in DNA: TGTGCCACCAGCCGCAGACCTTACAGGGGTTTGGATTCACCCCTCCACTTT. Translating gives CATSRRPYRGLDSPLHF.

This clonotype was picked up a small number of times. The chain carries TRBV27 and TRBJ1-6; no definite D call. Germline V gene lookup returns CDR1 MNHEY and CDR2 SMNVEV (reference sequence). Trimming shortened V by 7 bases and J by 7 bases, and 11 bases separated the two germline ends. This CDR3 spans 13 amino acids. This CDR3 reads CASTFRANSPLHF. As DNA, the CDR3 is TGTGCCAGCACGTTTAGGGCAAATTCACCCCTCCACTTT.

To note about this clonotype: A read error likely explains this, since a far larger clone differs by one base. The chain is built from TRBV28 and TRBJ2-4; TRBD1 matches at 11 bases. The DNA matches TRBJ2-5 better at its end, which makes the J call doubtful. The germline CDR1 and CDR2 sequences are MDHEN and SYDVKM. This CDR3 region has 17 residues. CDR3 protein: CAGSSFGTGGSYSTQYF. The CDR3 DNA reads TGTGCCGGCAGTTCTTTCGGGACAGGGGGTTCTTACTCGACCCAGTACTTC.

This chain connects TRBV27 to TRBJ2-3; the match to TRBD2 covers 9 bases. With 3 bases clipped from V and 5 bases from J, the junction kept 9 bases outside the gene matches. This CDR3 spans 16 amino acids. In germline, CDR1 is MNHEY, CDR2 SMNVEV (reference sequence). The CDR3: CASSFPQAGGRDTQYF. DNA for the CDR3: TGTGCCAGCAGTTTCCCACAAGCGGGAGGAAGAGATACGCAGTATTTT.